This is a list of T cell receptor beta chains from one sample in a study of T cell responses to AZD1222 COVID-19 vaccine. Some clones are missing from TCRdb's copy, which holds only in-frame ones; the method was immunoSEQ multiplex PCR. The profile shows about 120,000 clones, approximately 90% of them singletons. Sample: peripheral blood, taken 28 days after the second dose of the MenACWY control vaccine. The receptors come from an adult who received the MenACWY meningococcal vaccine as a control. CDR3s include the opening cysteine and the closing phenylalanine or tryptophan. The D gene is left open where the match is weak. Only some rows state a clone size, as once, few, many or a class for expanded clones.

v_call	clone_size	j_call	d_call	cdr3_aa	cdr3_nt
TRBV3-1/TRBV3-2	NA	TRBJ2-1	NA	CASSQEGLRPGSYNEQFF	TGTGCCAGCAGCCAGGAAGGACTCCGGCCTGGCTCCTACAATGAGCAGTTCTTC
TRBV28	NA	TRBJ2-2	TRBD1	CASRGQGRPGELFF	TGTGCCAGCAGGGGACAGGGTCGTCCCGGGGAGCTGTTTTTT
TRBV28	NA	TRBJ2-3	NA	CASSKLAKSDTQYF	TGTGCCAGCAGTAAGCTAGCGAAGTCAGATACGCAGTATTTT
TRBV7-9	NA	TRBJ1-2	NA	CASSSPPTGWGEGYTF	TGTGCCAGCAGCTCTCCCCCAACAGGGTGGGGAGAGGGCTACACCTTC
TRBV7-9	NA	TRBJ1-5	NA	CASSLLGAGNQPQHF	TGTGCCAGCAGCTTATTGGGGGCAGGAAATCAGCCCCAGCATTTT
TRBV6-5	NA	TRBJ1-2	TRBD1	CASRGTGSYGYTF	TGTGCCAGCAGGGGGACAGGGAGCTATGGCTACACCTTC
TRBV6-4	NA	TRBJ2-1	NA	CASSAEDGRPYNEQFF	TGTGCCAGCAGTGCGGAGGACGGTAGGCCATACAATGAGCAGTTCTTC
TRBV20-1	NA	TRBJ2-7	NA	CSASSGSGSYEQYF	TGCAGTGCTAGTAGTGGGAGTGGGTCCTACGAGCAGTACTTC
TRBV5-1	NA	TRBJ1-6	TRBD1	CASSSTWIAGGDSPLHF	TGCGCCAGCAGCTCGACTTGGATAGCAGGGGGAGATTCACCCCTCCACTTT
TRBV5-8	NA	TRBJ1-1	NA	CASSSTGLGAFF	TGTGCCAGCAGCAGCACAGGGCTGGGAGCTTTCTTT
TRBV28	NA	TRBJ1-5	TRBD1	CASSYPGQGGTIGNQPQHF	TGTGCCAGCAGTTATCCGGGACAGGGGGGGACTATCGGCAATCAGCCCCAGCATTTT
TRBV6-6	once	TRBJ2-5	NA	CASSPSTGYSETQYF	TGTGCCAGCAGTCCCTCCACAGGGTATTCCGAGACCCAGTACTTC
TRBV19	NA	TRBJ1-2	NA	CASSTQTGSGGYTF	TGTGCCAGTAGTACCCAAACAGGGTCGGGTGGCTACACCTTC
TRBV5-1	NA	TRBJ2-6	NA	CASSLEGRGVSGANVLTF	TGCGCCAGCAGCTTGGAGGGCCGTGGGGTTTCTGGGGCCAACGTCCTGACTTTC
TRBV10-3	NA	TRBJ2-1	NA	CAIKPGGNEQFF	TGTGCCATCAAGCCAGGCGGCAATGAGCAGTTCTTC
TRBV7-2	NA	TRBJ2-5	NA	CASSLAAIQETQYF	TGTGCCAGCAGCTTAGCGGCAATCCAAGAGACCCAGTACTTC
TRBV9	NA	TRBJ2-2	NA	CASSQNWGWGDTGELFF	TGTGCCAGCAGCCAAAACTGGGGCTGGGGGGACACCGGGGAGCTGTTTTTT
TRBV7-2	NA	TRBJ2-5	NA	CASSSPWGETQYF	TGTGCCAGCAGCTCCCCGTGGGGGGAGACCCAGTACTTC
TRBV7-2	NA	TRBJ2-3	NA	CASSPSLILRADTQYF	TGTGCCAGCAGCCCCTCCCTAATATTGCGGGCAGATACGCAGTATTTT
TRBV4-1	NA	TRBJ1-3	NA	CASSRTDGNTIYF	TGCGCCAGCAGCCGGACAGATGGAAACACCATATATTTT
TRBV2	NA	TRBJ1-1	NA	CASRGRWLNTEAFF	TGTGCCAGCAGGGGGCGATGGCTAAACACTGAAGCTTTCTTT
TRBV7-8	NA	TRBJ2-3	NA	CASMLSTDTQYF	TGTGCCAGCATGCTGTCCACAGATACGCAGTATTTT
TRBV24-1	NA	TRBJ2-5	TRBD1	CATSDLRRGQVETQYF	TGTGCCACCAGTGATTTGCGAAGGGGGCAGGTGGAGACCCAGTACTTC
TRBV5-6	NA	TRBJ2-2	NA	CASSLGGGELFF	TGTGCCAGCAGCTTGGGAGGCGGGGAGCTGTTTTTT
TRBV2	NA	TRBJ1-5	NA	CASRTYSNQPQHF	TGTGCCAGCAGGACGTATAGCAATCAGCCCCAGCATTTT
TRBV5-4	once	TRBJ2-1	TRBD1	CASSFNGQGAGHEQFF	TGTGCCAGCAGCTTTAACGGACAGGGGGCGGGTCATGAGCAGTTCTTC